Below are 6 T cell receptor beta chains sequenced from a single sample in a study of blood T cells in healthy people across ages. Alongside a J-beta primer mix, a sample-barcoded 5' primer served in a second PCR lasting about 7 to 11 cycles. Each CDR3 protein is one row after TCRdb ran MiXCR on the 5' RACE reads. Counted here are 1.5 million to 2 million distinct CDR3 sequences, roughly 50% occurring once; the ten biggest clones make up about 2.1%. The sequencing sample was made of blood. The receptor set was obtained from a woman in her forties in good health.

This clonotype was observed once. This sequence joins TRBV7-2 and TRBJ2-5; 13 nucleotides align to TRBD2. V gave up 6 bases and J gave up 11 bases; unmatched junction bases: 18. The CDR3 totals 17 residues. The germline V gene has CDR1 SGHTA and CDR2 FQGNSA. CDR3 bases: TGTGCCAGCAGGTTGAGGTGGACTAGCGGGGGTGAAGGTGAACAGTACTTC. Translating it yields CASRLRWTSGGEGEQYF.

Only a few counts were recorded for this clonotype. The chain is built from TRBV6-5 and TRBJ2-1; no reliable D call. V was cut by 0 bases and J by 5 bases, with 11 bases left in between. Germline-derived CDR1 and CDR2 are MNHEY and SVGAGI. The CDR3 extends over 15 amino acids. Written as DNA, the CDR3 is TGTGCCAGCAGTTACTCGCCTGGGAACAACAATGAGCAGTTCTTC. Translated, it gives CASSYSPGNNNEQFF.

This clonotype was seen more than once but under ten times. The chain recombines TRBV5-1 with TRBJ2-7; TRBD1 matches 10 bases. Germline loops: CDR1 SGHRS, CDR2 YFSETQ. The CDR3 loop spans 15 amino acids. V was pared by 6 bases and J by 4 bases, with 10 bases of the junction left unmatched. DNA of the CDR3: TGCGCCAGCACCGCCGGGACAGGGGTATTGTACGAGCAGTACTTC. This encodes CASTAGTGVLYEQYF.

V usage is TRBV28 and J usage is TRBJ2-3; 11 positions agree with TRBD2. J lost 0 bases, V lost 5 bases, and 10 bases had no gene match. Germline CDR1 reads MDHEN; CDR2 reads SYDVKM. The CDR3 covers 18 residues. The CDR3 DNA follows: TGTGCCAGCAGTACCTATCTAGCGGGGGGCCCCAGCACAGATACGCAGTATTTT. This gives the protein CASSTYLAGGPSTDTQYF.

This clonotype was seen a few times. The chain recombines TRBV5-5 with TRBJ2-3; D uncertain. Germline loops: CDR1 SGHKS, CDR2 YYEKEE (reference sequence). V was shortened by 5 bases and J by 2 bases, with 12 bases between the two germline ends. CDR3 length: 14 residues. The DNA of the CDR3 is TGTGCCAGCAGTGCCGCTGGGAACACAGATACGCAGTATTTT. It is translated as CASSAAGNTDTQYF.

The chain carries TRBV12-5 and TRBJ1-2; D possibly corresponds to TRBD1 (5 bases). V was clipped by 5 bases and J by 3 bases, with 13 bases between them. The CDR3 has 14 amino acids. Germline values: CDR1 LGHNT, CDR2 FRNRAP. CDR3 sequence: CASGNPDSHYGYTF. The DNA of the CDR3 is TGTGCTAGTGGTAATCCCGACAGCCACTATGGCTACACCTTC.